This TCR beta chain was recovered during a study of cytomegalovirus exposure and HLA in healthy donors. Study results and limitations: A missense DCLRE1C variant was associated with V- and J-gene trimming of TCR beta chains in a later analysis, and an independent cohort replicated the association.

The CDR3 has 13 residues. Germline lookup yields CDR1 LNHDA and CDR2 SQIVND (reference sequence). The J segment lost 3 bases and the V segment lost 4 bases, leaving 3 bases of the junction unmatched. Details on this clone: Its antigen is not identified.

PCR primers comprised 60 Vbeta and 13 Jbeta primers. Original handling: In a later analysis, of roughly 83 million unique beta chains, roughly 9.9 million appeared in at least two donors. The method was immunoSEQ multiplex PCR; TCRdb's version includes in-frame clones alone and lacks a portion of them. Clonal size and the V and J genes are those of that table, whereas D and trimming came from the DNA. Of around 150,000 clones in the sample, 76% were seen once. The sample consisted of PBMCs. The sequence derives from a man aged 40-49 years in good health and CMV-seronegative. The chain has TRBV19 and TRBJ2-7; 7 bases are shared with TRBD1. This CDR3 is CASSTDRVYEQYF. DNA of the CDR3: TGTGCCAGTAGTACCGACAGGGTCTACGAGCAGTACTTC.